The clone carrying this T cell receptor (beta chain) has a handful of counts. What it binds is unknown. The PCR had 60 Vbeta and 13 Jbeta primers. Libraries were prepared by immunoSEQ multiplex PCR; TCRdb keeps only in-frame clonotypes and omits some of them. The repertoire consists of about 99,000 clones, with around 77% occurring once and the leading ten covering roughly 3%. The sample originates from a study of cytomegalovirus exposure and HLA in healthy donors. About the study: Of the donors genotyped, approximately 400 in all, around 77% fell in the Caucasian-associated ancestry cluster. Whole-study results and caveats: Later work associated roughly 17,000 TCR beta sequences with HLA alleles at 0.05 false discovery rate. A later analysis reported that several of the most significant clusters appeared to be linked to common viral pathogens, among them Epstein-Barr virus.

Despite likely unrecorded immune exposures, the donors were nominally healthy at the time of sampling. V was shortened by 1 base and J by 1 base, with 10 bases between the two germline ends. CDR3 length: 15 amino acids. Looked up from germline, CDR1 is SEHNR and CDR2 is FQNEAQ (reference sequence). The sequencing sample was made of PBMCs. This TCR came from a man aged 40-49 years in good health and CMV-seronegative. J is TRBJ2-5 and V is TRBV7-9, with D perhaps matching TRBD1 (5 bases). Here the CDR3 reads CASSLGTLIQETQYF. CDR3 nucleotide sequence: TGTGCCAGCAGCTTAGGGACACTCATCCAAGAGACCCAGTACTTC.